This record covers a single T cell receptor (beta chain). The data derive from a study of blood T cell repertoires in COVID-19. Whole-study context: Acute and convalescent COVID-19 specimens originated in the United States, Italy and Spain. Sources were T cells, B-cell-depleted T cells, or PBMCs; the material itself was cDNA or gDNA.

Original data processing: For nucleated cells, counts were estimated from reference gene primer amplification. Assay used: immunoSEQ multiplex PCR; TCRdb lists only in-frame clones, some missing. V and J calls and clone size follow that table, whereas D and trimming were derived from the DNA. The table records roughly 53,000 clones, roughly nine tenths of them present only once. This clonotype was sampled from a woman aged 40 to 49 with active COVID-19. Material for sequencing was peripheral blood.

The CDR3 loop reads CASSPSGSTDTQYF. DNA for the CDR3: TGTGCCAGCAGTCCCTCAGGGAGCACAGATACGCAGTATTTT. The chain couples TRBV6-5 to TRBJ2-3; possibly TRBD1 for D (5 bases). This CDR3 has 14 amino acids. CDR1 and CDR2 from the germline V gene are MNHEY and SVGAGI. Trimming took off 5 bases at V and 0 bases at J, with 9 bases between the two ends.